Described below is a single TCR beta chain sequence and its context. The antigen it recognizes is unknown. One base away there is no much larger clone; base qualities are not given. These data are taken from a study of blood T cell repertoires in COVID-19 (dated by TCRdb to the early 2020s). As for the study more broadly: The collaborator samples originated in the United States, Italy and Spain and spanned the acute and convalescent phases of COVID-19. Deeply sampled blood TCRbeta repertoires from subjects exposed to, actively infected with, or recovered from COVID-19 were included in the dataset. Where available, HLA class I and class II types were taken from metadata supplied by the sample provider and were not determined by assay-based typing. Nearly every sample came with metadata listing a de-identified subject ID, COVID-19 status, age in years and sex. The repertoires were made available in a free public database intended to serve as a resource for research on the immune response to SARS-CoV-2. Samples were obtained from the ongoing ImmuneRACE study (first 160 participants) and from about 1,300 subjects provided by 6 global collaborators. The prospective study material was composed of cDNA or gDNA derived from T cells, B-cell-depleted T cells, or PBMCs. What the authors observed across the whole study: Clinical and demographic metadata were provided uncurated, with the amount varying by source and participant.

TCRbeta CDR3 regions were amplified from genomic DNA using the immunoSEQ Assay, a bias-controlled multiplex PCR. The study's own analysis went as follows. The number of nucleated cells in each sample was estimated by amplification of reference gene primers within the assay. To quantify the absolute abundance of each unique TCRbeta CDR3 rearrangement, sequence reads were collapsed and filtered. Productive Simpson clonality was computed per sample as the square root of Simpson's diversity index over productive rearrangements. The clones in this table, taken by TCRdb from immuneACCESS, are in-frame only. Not every clone is retained; where verified, under half of the shortfall comes from an unresolved V gene, and the cause of the rest is unknown. V and J calls and clone size follow that table, whereas D and trimming were derived from the DNA. The sample table records around 230,000 clones; 75% to 90% of these occur just once. Of the sample, about 9% is held by the ten largest clones.

Inclusive of the bounding cysteine and phenylalanine, the CDR3 is 14 residues long. The only DNA kept is the CDR3, 42 bases in frame from the first base. The CDR1 and CDR2 encoded by the germline V gene are KGHSH and LQKENI. Trimming at the junction amounts to 3 bases on V and 4 bases on J, and the germline ends lie 12 bases apart. Participants in the prospective study were aged about 18 to 89 years, lived in 24 United States geographic areas, and enrolled through a virtual design. In the prospective study, cohorts were assigned on the basis of participant-reported clinical history obtained from a screening survey and a study questionnaire. For ImmuneRACE Cohort 3, a participant was defined as recovered based on two consecutive negative NP/OP PCR tests, clearance by a healthcare professional, or resolution of symptoms. Each participant in the prospective study had whole blood, serum and a nasopharyngeal or oropharyngeal swab collected by mobile phlebotomists. Participants in the prospective study had the option to provide additional blood draws and questionnaires over an approximately 2-month period. Before DNA extraction, prospective study blood samples were shipped either frozen or at room temperature.

The TCR was taken from a man aged 35 to 55 who had recovered from COVID-19. The chain was built from TRBV18 and TRBJ2-5; too little of a D gene remains to name it. The sequencing input was PBMCs or T cells enriched from blood (not recorded which). The CDR3: CASSPSYVSETQYF. The DNA sequence follows: TGTGCCAGCTCACCTTCGTATGTATCAGAGACCCAGTACTTC.